Below, one T cell receptor beta chain is given with its context. Antigen unknown. Diagnosis rested on symptoms, serum thyroxine and TRAb, thyroid ultrasound, and orbital computed tomography. TCR beta CDR3 regions were amplified from RNA. HTBI primers were used for first-round RT-PCR of the TCR CDR3. TCRdb fed the multiplex PCR reads into MiXCR, producing one record per CDR3 protein. Altogether about 570,000 distinct CDR3 sequences are present, under 60% being singletons, with the ten largest covering around 20%. The source of the sample is a study of T cells in Graves' hyperthyroidism and ophthalmopathy. Study-wide results and caveats: Blood samples included most of the expanded thyroid clonotypes exceeding 0.001. Model output signaled ophthalmopathy a median 6.5 months ahead of onset. A model built on 13 V-J features separated ophthalmopathy from stable hyperthyroidism.

The ends were cut back, 4 bases at V and 5 bases at J, with 13 bases in the middle. There are 14 residues in the CDR3. CDR1 is KGHDR and CDR2 is SFDVKD in the germline V gene. The chain employs TRBV24-1 and TRBJ1-2; D not resolved. The sequenced sample was peripheral blood or thyroid tissue (not recorded which). This sequence was found in an adult woman with Graves' disease, either hyperthyroidism or ophthalmopathy (not recorded which). CDR3 amino acids: CATSDSSVLYGYTF. CDR3 sequence (DNA): TGTGCCACCAGTGACTCTTCAGTCTTGTATGGCTACACCTTC.